This T cell receptor (beta chain) derives from a study of blood T cell repertoires in COVID-19. Study-level information: COVID-19 samples, acute and convalescent, were from the United States, Italy and Spain. T cells, B-cell-depleted T cells, or PBMCs supplied cDNA or gDNA.

The ends were cut back, 1 base at V and 0 bases at J, with 13 bases in the middle. The CDR3 has 16 amino acids. CDR1 SNHLY and CDR2 FYNNEI come from the germline V gene. Methods used by the authors: Counts of nucleated cells, estimated from reference gene primer amplification, were obtained. Some clones are missing from TCRdb's copy, which holds only in-frame ones; the method was immunoSEQ multiplex PCR. Clonal size and the V and J genes are those of that table, whereas D and trimming came from the DNA. The sample holds 130,000 to 150,000 clones; around nine tenths are singletons and the top ten take approximately 2.5%.

The TCR comes from a human donor in a cohort sampled during active COVID-19. The material sequenced was peripheral blood. The gene calls are TRBV2 and TRBJ2-7; a weak D match, TRBD1 (6 bases). The CDR3 nucleotides are TGTGCCAGCAGTGAAGTAGACAGGCCTAGCTCCTACGAGCAGTACTTC. Translated, it gives CASSEVDRPSSYEQYF. The whole variable domain, filled in from reference TRBV2 and TRBJ2-7, reads EPEVTQTPSHQVTQMGQEVILRCVPISNHLYFYWYRQILGQKVEFLVSFYNNEISEKSEIFDDQFSVERPDGSNFTLKIRSTKLEDSAMYFCASSEVDRPSSYEQYFGPGTRLTVT.